The 30 T cell receptor beta chains in this list originate from one sample, sequenced in a study of cytomegalovirus exposure and HLA in healthy donors. PCR was performed using 60 Vbeta and 13 Jbeta primers. Here immunoSEQ multiplex PCR was the method, and the copy in TCRdb shows in-frame clones only, minus some. The table includes around 110,000 clones, roughly three fifths detected once. Specimen: PBMCs. The receptors stem from a man aged 18 to 30 in good health and CMV-seronegative.

J is TRBJ2-7 and V is TRBV7-7, with 11 bases lining up with TRBD1. CDR3 length: 17 amino acids. Germline assignment: CDR1 SSHAT and CDR2 FNYEAQ (reference sequence). Trimming removed 3 bases from V and 4 bases from J; junction bases left unmatched: 11. The CDR3 protein is CASSFWGTGGYVYEQYF. CDR3 nucleotide sequence: TGTGCCAGCAGCTTTTGGGGGACAGGGGGGTATGTGTACGAGCAGTACTTC.

This chain links TRBV30 with TRBJ1-2; 7 positions match TRBD1. Looked up from germline, CDR1 is GTSNPN and CDR2 is SVGIG (reference sequence). V shed 3 bases and J 8 bases; nucleotides not matched to a gene: 9. The CDR3 runs to 13 residues. The CDR3 nucleotides read TGTGCCTGGAGCTTCTTTAGGGGGCTAGGCTACACCTTC. Protein: CAWSFFRGLGYTF.

V gene TRBV5-4 combines with J gene TRBJ2-2; the D is unclear. CDR3 length equals 13 residues. Trimming shortened V by 3 bases and J by 6 bases, and 9 bases separated the two germline ends. CDR1 is SGHNT, CDR2 YYREEE, per germline (reference sequence). The CDR3 sequence is CASSSPSPGELFF. For the CDR3, the DNA is TGTGCCAGCAGCTCCCCGTCCCCCGGGGAGCTGTTTTTT.

The chain uses TRBV7-2 and TRBJ2-1; no clear D. The CDR3 loop spans 13 amino acids. Trimming cost V 2 bases and J 12 bases, with 14 bases left between them. Germline V gene data show CDR1 as SGHTA and CDR2 as FQGNSA. The CDR3 spells CASSLYEPRGQFF. As DNA, the CDR3 is TGTGCCAGCAGCTTATATGAGCCTCGTGGGCAGTTCTTC. Complete variable domain (other parts from reference TRBV7-2 and TRBJ2-1): GAGVSQSPSNKVTEKGKDVELRCDPISGHTALYWYRQSLGQGLEFLIYFQGNSAPDKSGLPSDRFSAERTGGSVSTLTIQRTQQEDSAVYLCASSLYEPRGQFFGPGTRLTVL.

The CDR3 here is CAALAGGGRVNEQFF. CDR3 bases: TGTGCCGCACTAGCGGGGGGAGGTCGGGTCAATGAGCAGTTCTTC. The genes are TRBV10-3 and TRBJ2-1, with 12 bases fitting TRBD2. Unmatched junction bases numbered 11, after V lost 11 bases and J lost 6 bases. Germline lookup yields CDR1 ENHRY and CDR2 SYGVKD. The CDR3 is 15 amino acids.

For this clone: A junction end diverges from the germline sequence, so it may reflect a read error. The chain links TRBV4-2 to TRBJ2-3; 8 bases line up with TRBD2. The CDR3 spans 17 residues. Germline V gives CDR1 LGHNA, CDR2 YNFKEQ. The CDR3 sequence: CASCQVSGRGGTDTQYF. In nucleotides, the CDR3 is TGTGCCAGCTGCCAAGTGAGCGGGCGGGGGGGCACAGATACGCAGTATTTT.

The CDR3 DNA sequence: TGTGCCAGCCGGACTAGCGGGGGGTCGCCCTACGAGCAGTACTTC. Encoded protein: CASRTSGGSPYEQYF. V is TRBV2 and J is TRBJ2-5; the match to TRBD2 covers 14 bases. Near its end, the DNA agrees better with TRBJ2-7, so the J call may be wrong. Germline assignment: CDR1 SNHLY and CDR2 FYNNEI. There are 15 residues in the CDR3.

The chain employs TRBV19 and TRBJ1-1; TRBD1 might be the D (5 bases). There are 13 residues in the CDR3. The V gene lost 7 bases and the J gene lost 3 bases, with 12 bases spanning the gap. CDR1 and CDR2 from the germline V gene are LNHDA and SQIVND (reference sequence). The CDR3 nucleotides are TGTGCCAGTACCGGGGGGAGGGACACTGAAGCTTTCTTT. Protein sequence: CASTGGRDTEAFF.

The V call is TRBV6-6, the J call TRBJ2-5; tentatively, D is TRBD2 (5 bases). The CDR3 covers 14 residues. With 6 bases removed from V and 4 bases from J, the gap between germline ends came to 15 bases. CDR1 and CDR2 (germline): MNHNY, SVGAGI (reference sequence). CDR3 in DNA: TGTGCCAGCAGCCCCGTGTCGGCGGGAGAGACCCAGTACTTC. Its protein product is CASSPVSAGETQYF.

The genes are TRBV30 and TRBJ2-1, with 13 bases lining up with TRBD2. Germline loops: CDR1 GTSNPN, CDR2 SVGIG (reference sequence). This CDR3 has 14 residues. J gave up 8 bases and V 4 bases, and 5 bases lay outside the gene matches. The CDR3 sequence: CAWTGTSGIYEQFF. The CDR3 DNA sequence: TGTGCCTGGACCGGGACTAGCGGGATCTATGAGCAGTTCTTC.

The J gene is TRBJ1-1, the V gene TRBV30; D is possibly TRBD1 (5 bases). The CDR3 has 14 amino acids. V lost 6 bases, J lost 1 base, and 15 bases lay in between. Germline V gene data show CDR1 as GTSNPN and CDR2 as SVGIG (reference sequence). The CDR3 region is CACNPGGGNTEAFF. Here the CDR3 DNA reads TGTGCCTGCAACCCCGGGGGGGGGAACACTGAAGCTTTCTTT. The entire variable domain, with the rest obtained from reference TRBV30 and TRBJ1-1, is as follows: SQTIHQWPATLVQPVGSPLSLECTVEGTSNPNLYWYRQAAGRGLQLLFYSVGIGQISSEVPQNLSASRPQDRQFILSSKKLLLSDSGFYLCACNPGGGNTEAFFGQGTRLTVV.

V usage is TRBV4-2 and J usage is TRBJ1-5, with TRBD1 matching over 7 bases. Germline CDR1 reads LGHNA; CDR2 reads YNFKEQ. V lost 4 bases to trimming and J lost 6 bases; unmatched junction nucleotides: 9. This CDR3 has 15 amino acids. CDR3 nucleotide sequence: TGTGCCAGCAGCCCTAGACAGGGTTTGAGTCAGCCCCAGCATTTT. Protein product: CASSPRQGLSQPQHF.

The chain uses TRBV28 and TRBJ1-2; D remains ambiguous. Trimming left V 3 bases short and J 7 bases short, with 12 bases between. The CDR3 is 13 residues long. In germline, CDR1 is MDHEN, CDR2 SYDVKM. Here the CDR3 DNA reads TGTGCCAGCAGTTTGGCCAACCCGGGTGGCTACACCTTC. It codes for CASSLANPGGYTF.

The J gene is TRBJ2-1, the V gene TRBV29-1; 7 nucleotides agree with TRBD2. The CDR3 consists of 16 residues. After removal of 0 bases from V and 3 bases from J, the junction contained 8 bases not matched to a gene. Germline loops: CDR1 SQVTM, CDR2 ANQGSEA. CDR3 region: CSVEDRLAAVYNEQFF. The CDR3 DNA sequence: TGCAGCGTTGAAGATCGCCTAGCGGCGGTCTACAATGAGCAGTTCTTC.

This clone was found a few times. This rearrangement joins TRBV4-2 to TRBJ2-7; 11 positions agree with TRBD1. V lost 1 base to trimming and J lost 6 bases; unmatched junction nucleotides: 14. Per germline, CDR1 LGHNA and CDR2 YNFKEQ. This CDR3 contains 18 residues. The chain's CDR3 is CASSQVSRGQGASPEQYF. CDR3 nucleotides: TGTGCCAGCAGCCAAGTCTCCCGCGGACAGGGGGCGTCACCCGAGCAGTACTTC.

V gene TRBV15 combines with J gene TRBJ2-2; 9 bases are a match to TRBD2. The CDR3 is 16 residues long. Losses at the gene ends were 1 base for V and 4 bases for J; bases not matched to a gene: 4. Germline V gives CDR1 LNHNV, CDR2 YYDKDF (reference sequence). The CDR3, as DNA: TGTGCCACCAGCAGAGGTTATAGCGGGGGCACCGGGGAGCTGTTTTTT. It codes for CATSRGYSGGTGELFF.

V gene TRBV5-6 combines with J gene TRBJ2-1, with a tentative D call TRBD2 (6 bases). The CDR3 length is 16 residues. Germline CDR1 SGHDT, CDR2 YYEEEE. Trimming took off 2 bases at V and 0 bases at J, with 12 bases between the two ends. The CDR3 nucleotides read TGTGCCAGCAGCTTTAGGAGGGTCCCCTCCTACAATGAGCAGTTCTTC. Its translation is CASSFRRVPSYNEQFF.

V gene TRBV10-3 combines with J gene TRBJ2-7; D unresolved. The V gene's germline CDR1 is ENHRY and CDR2 SYGVKD. The length of the CDR3 is 12 residues. V was cut by 4 bases and J by 3 bases, with 7 bases left in between. The CDR3 loop reads CAISVTNYEQYF. The CDR3 DNA sequence: TGTGCCATCAGTGTAACAAACTACGAGCAGTACTTC.

This clone was observed a handful of times. The chain joins TRBV28 to TRBJ1-5; D is uncertain. CDR3 length: 13 residues. CDR1 MDHEN and CDR2 SYDVKM come from the germline V gene. Trimming removed 6 bases from V and 3 bases from J, with 9 bases in between. The CDR3 spells CASRAPVNQPQHF. As DNA, the CDR3 is TGTGCCAGCAGGGCCCCAGTCAATCAGCCCCAGCATTTT.

This chain joins TRBV19 and TRBJ2-5, with 9 bases matching TRBD1. Matching the DNA end better, TRBJ2-7 makes the J call doubtful. This CDR3 spans 15 amino acids. Per the germline V gene, CDR1 is LNHDA and CDR2 is SQIVND (reference sequence). CDR3 bases: TGTGCCAGTAGTATCAGGACAGGGGCGAACTACGAGCAGTACTTC. It yields the protein CASSIRTGANYEQYF.

V is TRBV29-1 and J is TRBJ1-2; 7 bases agree with TRBD1. This CDR3 is built from 13 residues. Germline V gene lookup returns CDR1 SQVTM and CDR2 ANQGSEA. V lost 4 bases and J lost 1; bases outside the gene matches: 3. CDR3 in DNA: TGCAGCGTTGTTGCAGGGGGTAACTATGGCTACACCTTC. Its translation: CSVVAGGNYGYTF.

The chain links TRBV13 to TRBJ1-2; D is ambiguous. The length of the CDR3 is 15 residues. CDR1 is PRHDT, CDR2 FYEKMQ, per germline (reference sequence). Trimming took off 3 bases at V and 5 bases at J, with 16 bases between the two ends. CDR3 region: CASSFGGRVGYGYTF. CDR3 coding DNA: TGTGCCAGCAGCTTCGGCGGGAGGGTGGGGTATGGCTACACCTTC. Filled out from reference TRBV13 and TRBJ1-2, the complete variable domain reads AAGVIQSPRHLIKEKRETATLKCYPIPRHDTVYWYQQGPGQDPQFLISFYEKMQSDKGSIPDRFSAQQFSDYHSELNMSSLELGDSALYFCASSFGGRVGYGYTFGSGTRLTVV.

V usage is TRBV25-1 and J usage is TRBJ1-1, with no clear D. Germline V gene sequence: CDR1 MGHDK, CDR2 SYGVNS. This CDR3 comprises 12 residues. Trimming left V 3 bases short and J 11 bases short, with 13 bases between. This chain's CDR3 is CASSDAWRVAFF. For the CDR3, the DNA is TGTGCCAGCAGTGATGCTTGGAGGGTCGCTTTCTTT.

This sequence joins TRBV9 and TRBJ1-1, with D perhaps TRBD1 (6 bases). The germline gives CDR1 SGDLS, CDR2 YYNGEE. V was clipped by 2 bases and J by 0 bases, with 8 bases between them. The CDR3 spans 14 residues. CDR3: CASSVRGMNTEAFF. Here the CDR3 DNA reads TGTGCCAGCAGCGTCAGGGGAATGAACACTGAAGCTTTCTTT.

The rearrangement joins TRBV27 to TRBJ1-6, with 8 bases fitting TRBD1. With V trimmed by 2 bases and J by 9 bases, 12 bases remained unmatched. The CDR3 length is 17 residues. The V gene's germline CDR1 is MNHEY and CDR2 SMNVEV (reference sequence). CDR3 protein: CASSLAPSTGVASPLHF. The CDR3 nucleotides are TGTGCCAGCAGTTTAGCCCCCTCGACAGGGGTGGCTTCACCCCTCCACTTT.

The chain uses TRBV5-4 and TRBJ2-1; maybe TRBD2 (6 bases). The CDR3 covers 15 residues. Trimming removed 0 bases from V and 7 bases from J, with 14 bases in between. The germline CDR1 and CDR2 sequences are SGHNT and YYREEE (reference sequence). The chain's CDR3 is CASSLAEGRNNEQFF. CDR3 DNA: TGTGCCAGCAGCTTGGCGGAGGGACGTAATAATGAGCAGTTCTTC.

The rearrangement uses TRBV7-9 and TRBJ2-7, with TRBD2 matching over 9 bases. There are 15 residues in the CDR3. The V gene end was trimmed by 6 bases and the J gene end by 0 bases; junction bases not matched to a gene: 6. Germline V CDR1 and CDR2: SEHNR, FQNEAQ (reference sequence). This CDR3 is CASSRSGGSSYEQYF. The CDR3 DNA follows: TGTGCCAGCAGTCGGAGCGGGGGGAGCTCCTACGAGCAGTACTTC.

The CDR3 DNA reads TGTGCCAGCAGTTTGCGGGAGACGCACAATGAGCAGTTCTTC. Translation gives CASSLRETHNEQFF. V is TRBV27 and J is TRBJ2-1, with 7 bases that match TRBD2. The CDR3 spans 14 residues. J lost 5 bases, V lost 3 bases, and 4 bases had no gene match. Germline V gives CDR1 MNHEY, CDR2 SMNVEV (reference sequence).

This clone was counted a few times. The rearrangement joins TRBV6-6 to TRBJ2-5; D is possibly TRBD2 (6 bases). Germline-derived CDR1 and CDR2 are MNHNY and SVGAGI (reference sequence). The V end lost 2 bases, the J end lost 7 bases, and 17 bases lay between the germline ends. This CDR3 has 15 amino acids. The CDR3 coding sequence is TGTGCCAGCAGTTACATGAGGGAGGCTCAATGGACCCAGTACTTC. It yields the protein CASSYMREAQWTQYF.

The rearrangement uses TRBV6-5 and TRBJ2-1, with 7 bases matching TRBD2. This CDR3 is 14 amino acids long. Germline trimming cut 4 bases from V and 1 base from J; bases unmatched to any gene: 1. CDR1 and CDR2 (germline): MNHEY, SVGAGI. The CDR3 spells CASSWEGSYNEQFF. The CDR3 DNA follows: TGTGCCAGCAGTTGGGAGGGTTCCTACAATGAGCAGTTCTTC.